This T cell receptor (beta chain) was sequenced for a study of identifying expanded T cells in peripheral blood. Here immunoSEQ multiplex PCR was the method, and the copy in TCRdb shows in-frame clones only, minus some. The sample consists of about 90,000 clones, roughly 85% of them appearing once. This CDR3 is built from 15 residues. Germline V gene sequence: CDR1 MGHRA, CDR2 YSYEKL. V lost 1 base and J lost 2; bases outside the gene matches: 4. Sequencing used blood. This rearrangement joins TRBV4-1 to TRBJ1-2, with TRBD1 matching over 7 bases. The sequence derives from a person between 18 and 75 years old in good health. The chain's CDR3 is CASSQGQGRNYGYTF. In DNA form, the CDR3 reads TGCGCCAGCAGCCAAGGACAGGGAAGGAACTATGGCTACACCTTC.